Presented here are 12 T cell receptor beta chains from one specimen sequenced in a study of cytotoxic CD8 clonotypes in ibrutinib-treated CLL. Generated by immunoSEQ multiplex PCR, the TCRdb table keeps only in-frame clones and is missing some. The data contain 130,000 or so clones, 75% to 90% of them singletons. Sample: PBMCs, taken after 24 months of ibrutinib treatment. The source is a human donor with chronic lymphocytic leukemia.

The rearrangement uses TRBV7-8 and TRBJ2-5; 11 bases are a match to TRBD1. Germline V gives CDR1 SGHVS, CDR2 FQNEAQ. The CDR3 has 17 residues. The junction had 17 bases not matched to a gene; V was cut back by 10 bases and J by 4 bases. The CDR3 region has the DNA TGTGCCACCTCCAGGAGGGACAGGGGGTTCATACGAGAGACCCAGTACTTC. This translates into CATSRRDRGFIRETQYF.

This chain connects TRBV6-6 to TRBJ1-4; D unclear. The ends were cut back, 7 bases at V and 0 bases at J, with 9 bases in the middle. This CDR3 region has 14 residues. Germline values: CDR1 MNHNY, CDR2 SVGAGI (reference sequence). CDR3 sequence reads: CASKYAATNEKLFF. Written as DNA, the CDR3 is TGTGCCAGCAAATACGCGGCAACTAATGAAAAACTGTTTTTT.

This clone was counted a single time. V usage is TRBV5-1 and J usage is TRBJ1-1; no reliable D call. Trimming left V 0 bases short and J 1 base short, with 7 bases between. The CDR3 extends over 14 amino acids. The germline V gene has CDR1 SGHRS and CDR2 YFSETQ. The CDR3 protein is CASSLGRQNTEAFF. Here the CDR3 DNA reads TGCGCCAGCAGCTTGGGCAGACAGAACACTGAAGCTTTCTTT.

This clone appeared once. J is TRBJ2-7 and V is TRBV27; D is uncertain. The CDR3 spans 14 residues. CDR1 and CDR2 from the germline V gene are MNHEY and SMNVEV (reference sequence). V was clipped by 0 bases and J by 3 bases, with 9 bases between them. CDR3 nucleotide sequence: TGTGCCAGCAGTTTATCTGACGGGCACTACGAGCAGTACTTC. This codes for CASSLSDGHYEQYF.

The rearrangement joins TRBV30 to TRBJ2-7; 9 positions match TRBD2. Germline V gene data show CDR1 as GTSNPN and CDR2 as SVGIG (reference sequence). The length of the CDR3 is 14 residues. V lost 5 bases to trimming and J lost 0 bases; unmatched junction nucleotides: 5. CDR3 amino acids: CAWGAGGSSYEQYF. As DNA, the CDR3 is TGTGCCTGGGGAGCGGGGGGCTCCTCCTACGAGCAGTACTTC. Based on the CDR3 plus reference TRBV30 and TRBJ2-7, the full variable domain is SQTIHQWPATLVQPVGSPLSLECTVEGTSNPNLYWYRQAAGRGLQLLFYSVGIGQISSEVPQNLSASRPQDRQFILSSKKLLLSDSGFYLCAWGAGGSSYEQYFGPGTRLTVT.

The rearrangement uses TRBV7-6 and TRBJ2-7, with a possible D match to TRBD2 (5 bases). There are 13 residues in the CDR3. Trimming took 1 base from V and 4 from J, leaving 8 bases between them. Germline V gene lookup returns CDR1 SGHVS and CDR2 FNYEAQ. The CDR3 DNA sequence: TGTGCCAGCAGCTTAGGGGAGAGGTACGAGCAGTACTTC. This sequence encodes CASSLGERYEQYF.

This clone showed up just once. The gene calls are TRBV19 and TRBJ2-7; 10 nucleotides agree with TRBD1. V trimming: 6 bases; J trimming: 4 bases; junction bases outside the gene matches: 12. Germline loops: CDR1 LNHDA, CDR2 SQIVND (reference sequence). This CDR3 comprises 16 residues. The CDR3 region has the DNA TGTGCCAGTAGACGCCGGTCGGGGACAGGGGATTACGAGCAGTACTTC. It encodes CASRRRSGTGDYEQYF.

The rearrangement joins TRBV7-2 to TRBJ2-7; D might be TRBD1 (6 bases). This CDR3 spans 14 amino acids. V lost 1 base and J 5 bases, leaving 12 bases between the germline ends. Germline lookup yields CDR1 SGHTA and CDR2 FQGNSA. The CDR3 DNA reads as TGTGCCAGCAGCTTAGACAGGGACGCAGACGAGCAGTACTTC. It encodes CASSLDRDADEQYF.

The rearrangement links TRBV5-5 to TRBJ1-5; 11 bases map to TRBD1. The CDR3 is made up of 15 amino acids. V trimming: 3 bases; J trimming: 7 bases; junction bases outside the gene matches: 6. Germline assignment: CDR1 SGHKS and CDR2 YYEKEE (reference sequence). The CDR3 here is CASSWGQGERQPQHF. The CDR3 coding sequence is TGTGCCAGCAGCTGGGGACAGGGGGAACGACAGCCCCAGCATTTT.

The rearrangement uses TRBV4-2 and TRBJ1-5; TRBD1 might be the D (6 bases). Germline assignment: CDR1 LGHNA and CDR2 YNFKEQ. This CDR3 spans 16 amino acids. The V end was cut by 0 bases, the J end by 1 base, with 10 bases between. The CDR3 region is CASSQEGAGSNQPQHF. In DNA form, the CDR3 reads TGTGCCAGCAGCCAAGAGGGGGCAGGAAGCAATCAGCCCCAGCATTTT.

The table lists this clone with a few counts. This sequence joins TRBV4-3 and TRBJ2-7; D is perhaps TRBD1 or TRBD2 (5 bases each). The CDR3 sequence is 14 residues long. Per germline, CDR1 LGHNA and CDR2 YSLEER. Deletions cut 0 bases from V and 6 bases from J, with 12 bases between. Here the CDR3 reads CASSQERARGEQYF. CDR3 nucleotides: TGCGCCAGCAGCCAAGAGAGGGCTAGGGGCGAGCAGTACTTC.

The chain combines TRBV9 with TRBJ1-1; the D is unclear. The CDR3 has 15 amino acids. V lost 3 bases and J lost 1, with 13 bases in between. The germline CDR1 and CDR2 sequences are SGDLS and YYNGEE. The CDR3 DNA sequence: TGTGCCAGCAGCGCGAAGCCGGTTAGGAACACTGAAGCTTTCTTT. Protein product: CASSAKPVRNTEAFF.